There are many counts of the clone carrying this T cell receptor beta chain. The antigen is undetermined. The data are from a study of regulatory T cells in long-lasting Graves disease. Study-wide results and limits: There was favoring of TRBV28, TRBJ1-2 and TRBJ2-5 in persistent disease.

The time point: persistent/refractory GD, antithyroid drugs over 5 years with positive TRAb. PBMCs provided the RNA from which the TCR library was made. Libraries of TCR beta came from iRepertoire HTBI primers plus Arm-PCR of CDR3 regions. MiXCR, applied by TCRdb to the multiplex PCR reads, yields one record per CDR3 protein. The repertoire consists of 350,000 to 450,000 distinct CDR3 sequences, with around 23% occurring once and the leading ten covering less than 30%. Germline-derived CDR1 and CDR2 are MNHEY and SVGAGI. The CDR3 totals 15 residues. Trimming shortened V by 2 bases and J by 6 bases, and 13 bases separated the two germline ends.

The clonotype originates from a woman between 40 and 50 years old with Graves disease. This chain links TRBV6-5 with TRBJ1-4, with a weak D call TRBD1 (6 bases). The sequences come from peripheral blood mononuclear cells (PBMCs), collected when the disease was refractory, from a patient treated with antithyroid drugs. For the CDR3, the DNA is TGTGCCAGCAGTTACAGGGGGACCGACCATGAAAAACTGTTTTTT. It is translated as CASSYRGTDHEKLFF.